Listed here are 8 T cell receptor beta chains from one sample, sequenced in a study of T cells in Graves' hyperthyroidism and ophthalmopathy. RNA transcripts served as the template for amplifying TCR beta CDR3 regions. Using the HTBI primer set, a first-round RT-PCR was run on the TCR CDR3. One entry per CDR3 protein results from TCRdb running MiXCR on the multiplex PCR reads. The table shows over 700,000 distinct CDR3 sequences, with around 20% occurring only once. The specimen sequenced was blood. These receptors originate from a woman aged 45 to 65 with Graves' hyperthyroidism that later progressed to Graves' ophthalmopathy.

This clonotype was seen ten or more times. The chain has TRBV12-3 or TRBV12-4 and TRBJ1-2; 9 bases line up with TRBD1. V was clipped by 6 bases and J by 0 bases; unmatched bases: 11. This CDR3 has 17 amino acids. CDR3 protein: CASSRGDRGTANYGYTF. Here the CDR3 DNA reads TGTGCCAGCAGCAGGGGCGACAGGGGGACAGCTAACTATGGCTACACCTTC.

For the CDR3, the DNA is TGTGCCAGTGTCCACCCGGGACAGGGCGGTGAAAAACTGTTTTTT. Encoded protein: CASVHPGQGGEKLFF. The chain is built from TRBV19 and TRBJ1-4, with 9 nucleotides matching TRBD1. The J segment lost 7 bases and the V segment lost 8 bases, leaving 11 bases of the junction unmatched. This CDR3 has 15 residues. CDR1 and CDR2 from the germline V gene are LNHDA and SQIVND (reference sequence).

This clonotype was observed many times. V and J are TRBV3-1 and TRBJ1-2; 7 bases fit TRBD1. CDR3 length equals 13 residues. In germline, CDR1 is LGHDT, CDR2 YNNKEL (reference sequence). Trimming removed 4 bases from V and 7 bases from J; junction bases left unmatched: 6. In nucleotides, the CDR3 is TGTGCCAGCAGCCCAGACAGGGTTGGTGGCTACACCTTC. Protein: CASSPDRVGGYTF.

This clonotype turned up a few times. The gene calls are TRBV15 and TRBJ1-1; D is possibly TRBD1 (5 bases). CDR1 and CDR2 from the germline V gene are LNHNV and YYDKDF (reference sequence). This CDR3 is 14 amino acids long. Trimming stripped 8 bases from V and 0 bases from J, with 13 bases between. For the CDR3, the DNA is TGTGCCACCCTTTCGACAGAGATGAACACTGAAGCTTTCTTT. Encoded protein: CATLSTEMNTEAFF.

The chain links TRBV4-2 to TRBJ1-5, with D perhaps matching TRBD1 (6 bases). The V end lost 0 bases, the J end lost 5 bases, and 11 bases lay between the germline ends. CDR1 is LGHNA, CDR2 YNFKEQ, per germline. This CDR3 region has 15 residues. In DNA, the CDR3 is TGTGCCAGCAGCCAAGATCTTCGGGGGCATCAGCCCCAGCATTTT. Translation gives CASSQDLRGHQPQHF.

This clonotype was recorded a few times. The CDR3 DNA follows: TGCGCCAGCAGGTGGACACTGGGGACCGGGGAGCTGTTTTTT. Translation: CASRWTLGTGELFF. V usage is TRBV5-1 and J usage is TRBJ2-2; D is possibly TRBD1 (5 bases). The CDR3 covers 14 residues. The V gene's germline CDR1 is SGHRS and CDR2 YFSETQ. V was pared by 5 bases and J by 5 bases, with 13 bases between.

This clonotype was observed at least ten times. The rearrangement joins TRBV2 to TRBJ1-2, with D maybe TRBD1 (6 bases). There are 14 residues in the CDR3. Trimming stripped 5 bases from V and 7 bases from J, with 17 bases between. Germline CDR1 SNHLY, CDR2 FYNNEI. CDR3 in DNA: TGTGCCAGCAGTAAAAACAAACAGGGATCTGGCTACACCTTC. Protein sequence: CASSKNKQGSGYTF.

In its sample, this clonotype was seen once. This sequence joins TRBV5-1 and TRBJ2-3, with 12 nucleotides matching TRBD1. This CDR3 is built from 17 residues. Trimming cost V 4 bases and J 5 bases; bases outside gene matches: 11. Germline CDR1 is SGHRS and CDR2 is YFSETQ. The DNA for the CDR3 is TGCGCCAGCAGCAATGGCATTGGGACAGGGGGCTTAGATACGCAGTATTTT. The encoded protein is CASSNGIGTGGLDTQYF.